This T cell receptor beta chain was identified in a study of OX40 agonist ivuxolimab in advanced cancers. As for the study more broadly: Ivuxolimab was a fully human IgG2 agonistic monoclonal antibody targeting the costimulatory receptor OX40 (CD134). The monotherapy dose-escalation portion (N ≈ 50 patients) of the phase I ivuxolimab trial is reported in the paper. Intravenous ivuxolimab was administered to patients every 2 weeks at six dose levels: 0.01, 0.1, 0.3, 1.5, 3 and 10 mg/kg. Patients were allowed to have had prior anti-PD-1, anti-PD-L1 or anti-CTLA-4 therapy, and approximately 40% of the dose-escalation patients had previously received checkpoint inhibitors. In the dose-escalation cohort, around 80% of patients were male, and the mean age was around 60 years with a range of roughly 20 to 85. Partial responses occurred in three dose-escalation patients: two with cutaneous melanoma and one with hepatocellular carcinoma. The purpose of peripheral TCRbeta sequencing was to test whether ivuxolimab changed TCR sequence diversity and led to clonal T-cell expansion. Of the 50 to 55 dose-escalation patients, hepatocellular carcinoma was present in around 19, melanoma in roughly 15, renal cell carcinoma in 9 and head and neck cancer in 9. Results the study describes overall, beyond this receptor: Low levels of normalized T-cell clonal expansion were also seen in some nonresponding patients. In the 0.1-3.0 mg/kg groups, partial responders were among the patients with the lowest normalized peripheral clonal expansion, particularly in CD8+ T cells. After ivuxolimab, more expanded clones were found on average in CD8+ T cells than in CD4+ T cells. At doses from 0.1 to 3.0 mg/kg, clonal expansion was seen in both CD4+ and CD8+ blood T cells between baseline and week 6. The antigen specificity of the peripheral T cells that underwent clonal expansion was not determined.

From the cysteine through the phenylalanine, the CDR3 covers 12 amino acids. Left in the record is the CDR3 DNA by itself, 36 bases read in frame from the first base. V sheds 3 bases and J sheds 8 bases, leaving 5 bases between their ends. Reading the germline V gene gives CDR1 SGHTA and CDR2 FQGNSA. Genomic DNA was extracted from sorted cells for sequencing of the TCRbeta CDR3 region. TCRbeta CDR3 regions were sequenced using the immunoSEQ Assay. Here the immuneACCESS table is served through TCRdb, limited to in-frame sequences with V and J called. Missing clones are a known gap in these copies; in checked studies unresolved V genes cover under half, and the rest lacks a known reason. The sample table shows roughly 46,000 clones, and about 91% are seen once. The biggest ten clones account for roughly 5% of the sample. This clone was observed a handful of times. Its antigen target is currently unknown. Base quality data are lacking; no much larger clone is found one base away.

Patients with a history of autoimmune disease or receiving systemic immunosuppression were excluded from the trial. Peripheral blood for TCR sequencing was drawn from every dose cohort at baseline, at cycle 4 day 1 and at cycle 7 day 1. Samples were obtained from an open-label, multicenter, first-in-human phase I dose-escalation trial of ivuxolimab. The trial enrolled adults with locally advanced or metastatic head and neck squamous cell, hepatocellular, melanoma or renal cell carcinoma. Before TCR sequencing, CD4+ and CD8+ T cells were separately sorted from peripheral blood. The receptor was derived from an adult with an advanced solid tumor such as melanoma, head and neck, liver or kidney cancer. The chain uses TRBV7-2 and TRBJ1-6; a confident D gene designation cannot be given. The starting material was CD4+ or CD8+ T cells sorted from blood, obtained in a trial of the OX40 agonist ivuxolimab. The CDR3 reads CASSLSYSPLHF. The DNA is TGTGCCAGCAGCTTGTCGTATTCACCCCTCCACTTT.